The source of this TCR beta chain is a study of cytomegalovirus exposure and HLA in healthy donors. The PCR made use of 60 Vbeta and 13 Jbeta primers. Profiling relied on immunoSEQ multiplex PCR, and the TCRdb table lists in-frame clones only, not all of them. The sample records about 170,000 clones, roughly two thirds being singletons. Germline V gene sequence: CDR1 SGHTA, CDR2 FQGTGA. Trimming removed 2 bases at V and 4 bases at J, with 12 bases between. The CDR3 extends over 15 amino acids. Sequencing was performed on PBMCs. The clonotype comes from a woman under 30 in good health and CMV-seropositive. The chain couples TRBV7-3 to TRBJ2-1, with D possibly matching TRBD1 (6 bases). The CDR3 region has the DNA TGTGCCAGCAGCTTAGAACAGGGCGGATACAATGAGCAGTTCTTC. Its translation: CASSLEQGGYNEQFF.